This record looks at one T cell receptor (beta chain) sequence and its context. This clonotype was counted a few times. What this receptor recognizes is not known. There are no base qualities to consult, and no much larger clone falls within one base. The library came from PCR. TCR sequencing of DNA from cultured CD4+ T cells used the Oncomine TCR Beta short-read assay at the Johns Hopkins FTIC core. Genomic DNA was extracted from the cultured CD4+ T cells with the QIAamp micro DNA kit. Oncomine TCR Beta libraries from cultured CD4+ T cells were pooled using unique dual indexes and sequenced on an Illumina iSeq 100. Per the original workflow: Non-productive sequences were removed, and CDR3s that did not start with C, did not end with F or W, or were shorter than 7 amino acids were discarded. Antigen-specific clonotypes were identified using the MANAFEST web application through comparison of peptide-stimulated wells with reference and other culture wells. Positive clones required FDR below 0.05, an odds ratio above 5, and productive frequency above 0.1% in at least two of three replicate wells. A clonotype counted as cross-reactive if it showed significant expansion both in the SARS-CoV-2 spike wells and in at least one common cold coronavirus spike condition. Similarity between CDR3 sequences was evaluated in R version 3.6.1 using Levenshtein distances (stringdist) and unrooted phylogenetic trees (ape). The raw public reads went through TCRdb reprocessing: fastp at Q25, MiXCR clone calling, in-frame beta chains kept. Rows merge per CDR3 protein into single entries with the most common DNA and genes. TCRdb's processing, not the authors' own work, is the source of the V and J calls. The sample includes 9,900 or so distinct CDR3 sequences, with approximately 45% observed a single time. In total, the top ten clones hold approximately 13% of the sample.

The sample's treatment or condition label is to be understood as: approximately nine-day PBMC culture with coronavirus spike peptide pools or control peptides (ViraFEST assay). CD4+ T cells from unexposed donors were collected before the COVID-19 pandemic (2011-2018). The study used the ViraFEST assay, which expanded antigen-specific T cells with peptide pools and then identified expanded clonotypes by TCR sequencing. Each well held 1.5 million to 2.5 million PBMCs cultured with roughly 9.2 ug/ml peptide pools in IMDM containing about 5% human AB serum and 10 IU/ml IL-2. On days 3 and 7, half of the culture medium was replaced with fresh IL-2-containing medium. After approximately 11 days of culture, CD4+ T cells were isolated by negative selection with the EasySep CD4+ T cell isolation kit. Unexposed donor CD4+ T cells were tested for reactivity to SARS-CoV-2 S and N and four common cold coronavirus spike pools, as cell number allowed. Ficoll-Paque Plus gradient centrifugation was used to isolate PBMCs from whole blood, and the isolated PBMCs were then either used fresh or cryopreserved at -140C. In general, triplicate wells were set up for every culture condition. Leukapheresis product for the unexposed donors was bought commercially.

The data derive from a study of vaccination and CD4 T cells after COVID-19 (dated by TCRdb to 2021 to 2024). In the study overall: In the convalescent cohort there were six males and four females, among whom were two Hispanic individuals, seven Caucasians, two Asians and one multiracial person. The spike-specific CD4+ TCR repertoire was compared before and after mRNA vaccination in fewer than eleven COVID-19 convalescent patients and a few infection-naive healthy vaccine recipients. Post-COVID blood samples from convalescent patients were collected a median of roughly 100 days after diagnosis, with a range of 35 to 161 days. In control cultures, a CEFX viral epitope pool was used as positive control, an HIV-1 Nef peptide pool was used as negative control, or no peptide was added. Culture stimuli were overlapping spike peptide pools from SARS-CoV-2 and from the common cold coronaviruses HCoV-NL63, HCoV-OC43 and HCoV-229E. Each participant got two doses of either the Pfizer-BioNTech BNT162b2 vaccine (n=8) or the Moderna mRNA-1273 vaccine (n=2). At the TCR clonotype level, an earlier paper using these donors assessed memory CD4+ T cell crossreactivity between SARS-CoV-2 and common cold coronavirus spike proteins. Post-vaccine blood samples were collected a median of about 66 days after the second vaccine dose, ranging from about 13 to 241 days.

Broad study findings and their caveats: The median number of SARS-CoV-2-reactive clonotypes rose from approximately 20 after infection to some 40 after vaccination, but the change was not significant. Of the vaccine-specific clones in convalescent patients, 304 of 307, or nearly all, reacted only to SARS-CoV-2 spike and did not cross-react with common cold coronaviruses. In convalescent patients, a median roughly 85% of post-vaccine SARS-CoV-2-reactive clones were detected only after vaccination, suggesting vaccine-specific priming. The study included relatively few convalescent patients and did not analyze early timepoints after natural infection.

The CDR3 covers 12 residues, taking in both the cysteine and the phenylalanine. The CDR3 DNA has 36 bases and is translated from base 1. V drops 6 bases and J drops 5 bases, leaving 10 bases in between. Reading the germline V gene gives CDR1 SGHNT and CDR2 YENEEA. The clonotype was recovered from a human donor in good health. The sample was CD4+ T cells from blood, cultured in vitro. The chain links TRBV11-3 with TRBJ2-5, and perhaps TRBD1 as D gene, on 5 matching bases. The CDR3 region: CASSKGFETQYF. The sequenced DNA: TGTGCCAGCAGTAAGGGGTTTGAGACCCAGTACTTC.